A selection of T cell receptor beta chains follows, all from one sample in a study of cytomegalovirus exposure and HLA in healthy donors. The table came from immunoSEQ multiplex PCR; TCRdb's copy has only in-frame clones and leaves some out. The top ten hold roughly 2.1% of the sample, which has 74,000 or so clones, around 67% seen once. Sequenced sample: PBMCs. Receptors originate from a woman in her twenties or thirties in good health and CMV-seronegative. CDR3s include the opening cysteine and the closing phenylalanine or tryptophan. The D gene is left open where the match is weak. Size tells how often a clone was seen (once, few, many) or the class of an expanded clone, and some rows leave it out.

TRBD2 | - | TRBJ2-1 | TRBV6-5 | CASSYSSGGAPNEQFF | TGTGCCAGCAGTTACTCGAGCGGGGGGGCGCCTAATGAGCAGTTCTTC
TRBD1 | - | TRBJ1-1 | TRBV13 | CASSLSPTGGSTEAFF | TGTGCCAGCAGCTTATCCCCGACAGGGGGCAGCACTGAAGCTTTCTTT
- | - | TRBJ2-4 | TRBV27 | CASSSSRSQNIQYF | TGTGCCAGCAGTTCGTCCAGGTCCCAAAACATTCAGTACTTC
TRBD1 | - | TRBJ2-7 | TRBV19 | CASSTGGNEQYF | TGTGCCAGTAGTACAGGGGGCAACGAGCAGTACTTC
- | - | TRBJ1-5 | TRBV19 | CASSLDLAPVPQHF | TGTGCCAGTAGTTTGGACCTAGCGCCGGTGCCCCAGCATTTT
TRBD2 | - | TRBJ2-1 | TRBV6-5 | CASSSRGGRFEQFF | TGTGCCAGCAGTTCCCGGGGGGGCAGGTTTGAGCAGTTCTTC
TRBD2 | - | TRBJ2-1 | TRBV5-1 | CASSFGGGTPSYNEQFF | TGCGCCAGCAGCTTCGGCGGGGGGACGCCCTCCTACAATGAGCAGTTCTTC
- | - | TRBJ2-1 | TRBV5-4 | CASSWQSRANEQFF | TGTGCCAGCAGCTGGCAAAGCAGGGCCAATGAGCAGTTCTTC
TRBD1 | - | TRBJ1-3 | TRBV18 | CASSPDRGGNTIYF | TGTGCCAGCTCACCAGACAGGGGTGGAAACACCATATATTTT
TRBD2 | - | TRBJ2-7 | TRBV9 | CASSVDPAGREQYF | TGTGCCAGCAGCGTAGACCCAGCGGGGAGGGAGCAGTACTTC
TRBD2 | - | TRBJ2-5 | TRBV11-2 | CASSERGLAGTQYF | TGTGCCAGCAGCGAGAGGGGACTAGCGGGGACCCAGTACTTC
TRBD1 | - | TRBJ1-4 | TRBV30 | CASPSGTGSEKLFF | TGTGCCTCCCCGTCCGGGACAGGGAGTGAAAAACTGTTTTTT
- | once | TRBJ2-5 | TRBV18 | CASSPPYSDSPTQYF | TGTGCCAGCTCCCCACCTTACTCTGACAGTCCGACCCAGTACTTC
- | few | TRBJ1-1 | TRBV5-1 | CASSFILNSGTEAFF | TGCGCCAGCAGCTTTATACTCAATTCTGGCACTGAAGCTTTCTTT
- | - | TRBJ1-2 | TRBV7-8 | CASSVGENYGYTF | TGTGCCAGCAGCGTGGGCGAGAACTATGGCTACACCTTC